Listed below are T cell receptor beta chains from one sample, sequenced in a study of cytomegalovirus exposure and HLA in healthy donors. TCRdb's copy holds only in-frame clones and misses some; the assay was immunoSEQ multiplex PCR. This sample has some 79,000 clones, with 63% found just once. Sequenced sample: PBMCs. These receptors were obtained from a woman between 40 and 50 years old in good health and CMV-seropositive. Both conserved end residues are part of each CDR3. Each record gives: D gene, clone size, V gene, J gene, CDR3 protein, CDR3 DNA. A D gene is named only where the DNA matches it firmly. The size field is filled for only some rows; it gives once, few, many or a size class.

D: -
size: -
V: TRBV7-2
J: TRBJ1-1
CDR3: CASSYQGVNTEAFF
DNA: TGTGCCAGCAGCTACCAGGGCGTGAACACTGAAGCTTTCTTT

D: -
size: -
V: TRBV7-2
J: TRBJ2-7
CDR3: CASSPYGRGNEQYF
DNA: TGTGCCAGCAGCCCCTACGGTAGGGGGAACGAGCAGTACTTC

D: TRBD1
size: once
V: TRBV5-6
J: TRBJ1-1
CDR3: CASRRTGRNTEAFF
DNA: TGTGCCAGCAGGCGGACAGGGAGGAACACTGAAGCTTTCTTT

D: -
size: -
V: TRBV28
J: TRBJ1-2
CDR3: CASSPRPYRVHGYTF
DNA: TGTGCCAGCAGTCCGAGGCCTTACAGGGTCCATGGCTACACCTTC

D: TRBD1
size: -
V: TRBV6-5
J: TRBJ1-3
CDR3: CASRRGQGSGNTIYF
DNA: TGTGCCAGCAGAAGGGGACAGGGATCTGGAAACACCATATATTTT

D: TRBD1
size: -
V: TRBV29-1
J: TRBJ1-2
CDR3: CSGKTGDLGYTF
DNA: TGCAGCGGAAAGACAGGGGATCTTGGCTACACCTTC

D: -
size: -
V: TRBV28
J: TRBJ2-4
CDR3: CASSHGGQKAKNIQYF
DNA: TGTGCCAGCAGTCACGGGGGGCAAAAAGCCAAAAACATTCAGTACTTC

D: TRBD1
size: -
V: TRBV6-6
J: TRBJ1-1
CDR3: CASRTQGAGITEAFF
DNA: TGTGCCAGCAGGACACAGGGGGCAGGGATCACTGAAGCTTTCTTT

D: TRBD2
size: -
V: TRBV10-3
J: TRBJ2-7
CDR3: CAISEPRASGRAGQYF
DNA: TGTGCCATCAGTGAGCCCCGGGCTAGCGGGAGGGCGGGGCAGTACTTC

D: TRBD2
size: -
V: TRBV30
J: TRBJ2-4
CDR3: CAWGGGGAKNIQYF
DNA: TGTGCCTGGGGAGGCGGGGGAGCCAAAAACATTCAGTACTTC

D: TRBD1
size: -
V: TRBV4-3
J: TRBJ1-1
CDR3: CASSHTPRTGSEAFF
DNA: TGCGCCAGCAGCCACACCCCCAGGACAGGGAGTGAAGCTTTCTTT

D: -
size: -
V: TRBV7-9
J: TRBJ2-3
CDR3: CASSSYDVTDTQYF
DNA: TGTGCCAGCAGCTCCTACGATGTCACAGATACGCAGTATTTT

D: TRBD1
size: -
V: TRBV6-1
J: TRBJ1-4
CDR3: CASKPGGSGEKLFF
DNA: TGTGCCAGCAAACCAGGGGGGTCTGGAGAAAAACTGTTTTTT

D: TRBD2
size: -
V: TRBV5-4
J: TRBJ2-7
CDR3: CASSPGLAGVEQYF
DNA: TGTGCCAGCAGCCCGGGACTAGCGGGAGTTGAGCAGTACTTC

D: TRBD2
size: -
V: TRBV29-1
J: TRBJ2-2
CDR3: CSVQTSAGELFF
DNA: TGCAGCGTTCAAACTAGCGCCGGGGAGCTGTTTTTT

D: -
size: -
V: TRBV6-6
J: TRBJ2-7
CDR3: CASAVSRALKRDEQYF
DNA: TGTGCCAGCGCCGTTTCGAGGGCACTTAAACGGGACGAGCAGTACTTC

D: -
size: -
V: TRBV29-1
J: TRBJ2-3
CDR3: CSVERAGRADTQYF
DNA: TGCAGCGTTGAGCGGGCTGGTAGAGCGGATACGCAGTATTTT

D: TRBD1
size: -
V: TRBV28
J: TRBJ1-2
CDR3: CASSLDRDYGYTF
DNA: TGTGCCAGCAGCTTGGACAGGGACTATGGCTACACCTTC

D: -
size: -
V: TRBV6-6
J: TRBJ1-5
CDR3: CASSTGHNQPQHF
DNA: TGTGCCAGCTCCACAGGGCACAATCAGCCCCAGCATTTT

D: TRBD1
size: -
V: TRBV19
J: TRBJ1-1
CDR3: CASSMTGPITEAFF
DNA: TGTGCCAGTAGTATGACAGGGCCCATCACTGAAGCTTTCTTT

D: -
size: -
V: TRBV2
J: TRBJ1-2
CDR3: CASSDRGQVVNYGYTF
DNA: TGTGCCAGCAGTGATAGAGGGCAGGTAGTTAACTATGGCTACACCTTC

D: TRBD2
size: -
V: TRBV7-9
J: TRBJ2-7
CDR3: CASSLGLAGGTSTKQYF
DNA: TGTGCCAGCAGCTTGGGACTAGCGGGAGGGACCTCTACGAAGCAGTACTTC

D: -
size: -
V: TRBV4-1
J: TRBJ2-2
CDR3: CASSQHRLMMGRNTGELFF
DNA: TGCGCCAGCAGCCAACACCGCTTGATGATGGGGAGAAACACCGGGGAGCTGTTTTTT

D: TRBD2
size: few
V: TRBV4-3
J: TRBJ2-3
CDR3: CASSQEASGSRAQSTDTQYF
DNA: TGCGCCAGCAGCCAAGAGGCTAGCGGGAGTCGGGCCCAGTCCACAGATACGCAGTATTTT

D: -
size: -
V: TRBV28
J: TRBJ1-3
CDR3: CASSLTGPGNTIYF
DNA: TGTGCCAGCAGTTTAACGGGTCCTGGAAACACCATATATTTT

D: -
size: once
V: TRBV7-2
J: TRBJ2-2
CDR3: CANREYGELFF
DNA: TGTGCCAACCGGGAGTACGGGGAGCTGTTTTTT

D: -
size: -
V: TRBV12-5
J: TRBJ2-3
CDR3: CASGPLTGHTDTQYF
DNA: TGTGCTAGTGGCCCTCTAACGGGACACACAGATACGCAGTATTTT

D: -
size: -
V: TRBV4-3
J: TRBJ2-7
CDR3: CASSQAYLTAGTRTYEQYF
DNA: TGCGCCAGCAGCCAAGCCTATTTAACCGCCGGGACAAGAACCTACGAGCAGTACTTC

D: TRBD1
size: -
V: TRBV7-2
J: TRBJ2-1
CDR3: CASSLSGTGGREQFF
DNA: TGTGCCAGCAGCTTATCCGGGACAGGGGGGCGTGAGCAGTTCTTC

D: TRBD1
size: -
V: TRBV30
J: TRBJ2-7
CDR3: CAWRRQGDSYEQYF
DNA: TGTGCCTGGAGACGACAGGGGGATTCCTACGAGCAGTACTTC

D: TRBD1
size: -
V: TRBV5-8
J: TRBJ1-5
CDR3: CASSRTGGSNQPQHF
DNA: TGTGCCAGCAGCCGAACAGGGGGTAGCAATCAGCCCCAGCATTTT

D: TRBD2
size: -
V: TRBV29-1
J: TRBJ2-3
CDR3: CSSTPGAGGPEDTQYF
DNA: TGCAGTTCGACCCCGGGAGCGGGAGGGCCTGAAGATACGCAGTATTTT

D: TRBD2
size: -
V: TRBV6-5
J: TRBJ2-3
CDR3: CASSRTSVIGDTQYF
DNA: TGTGCCAGCAGTCGGACTAGCGTAATAGGAGATACGCAGTATTTT

D: TRBD1
size: few
V: TRBV4-3
J: TRBJ2-7
CDR3: CASSQDSAGGLGEQYF
DNA: TGCGCCAGCAGCCAAGATTCGGCAGGGGGATTAGGGGAGCAGTACTTC

D: -
size: -
V: TRBV5-1
J: TRBJ2-7
CDR3: CASSLVIGLPGEQYF
DNA: TGCGCCAGCAGCTTGGTAATAGGCCTCCCGGGGGAGCAGTACTTC

D: TRBD1
size: few
V: TRBV23-1
J: TRBJ1-4
CDR3: CASSHPGTGLEKLFF
DNA: TGCGCCAGCAGTCACCCCGGGACAGGGCTTGAAAAACTGTTTTTT

D: -
size: -
V: TRBV9
J: TRBJ1-2
CDR3: CASSEWGGGYGYTF
DNA: TGTGCCAGCAGCGAGTGGGGAGGGGGGTATGGCTACACCTTC

D: -
size: -
V: TRBV2
J: TRBJ1-1
CDR3: CASSVGGAGTEAFF
DNA: TGTGCCAGCAGTGTTGGGGGCGCGGGCACTGAAGCTTTCTTT

D: -
size: -
V: TRBV9
J: TRBJ2-2
CDR3: CASQAVSNTGELFF
DNA: TGTGCCAGTCAAGCGGTATCGAACACCGGGGAGCTGTTTTTT

D: TRBD1
size: -
V: TRBV18
J: TRBJ1-2
CDR3: CASSQQGDWGYTF
DNA: TGTGCCAGCTCACAACAGGGGGATTGGGGCTACACCTTC

D: -
size: -
V: TRBV6-1
J: TRBJ1-5
CDR3: CASSPNGGVNQPQHF
DNA: TGTGCCAGCAGCCCTAATGGGGGGGTTAATCAGCCCCAGCATTTT

D: -
size: once
V: TRBV15
J: TRBJ2-1
CDR3: CATSRSVGGGSYNEQFF
DNA: TGTGCCACCAGCAGGTCTGTGGGCGGAGGCTCCTACAATGAGCAGTTCTTC

D: -
size: -
V: TRBV11-3
J: TRBJ2-1
CDR3: CASSWRGQYNEQFF
DNA: TGTGCCAGCAGCTGGAGGGGGCAATACAATGAGCAGTTCTTC

D: TRBD1
size: -
V: TRBV19
J: TRBJ1-1
CDR3: CASSIGQGIGTEAFF
DNA: TGTGCCAGTAGTATTGGACAGGGGATTGGCACTGAAGCTTTCTTT

D: -
size: -
V: TRBV4-3
J: TRBJ2-2
CDR3: CASSYRQAPTGELFF
DNA: TGCGCCAGCAGCTATAGACAGGCGCCCACCGGGGAGCTGTTTTTT